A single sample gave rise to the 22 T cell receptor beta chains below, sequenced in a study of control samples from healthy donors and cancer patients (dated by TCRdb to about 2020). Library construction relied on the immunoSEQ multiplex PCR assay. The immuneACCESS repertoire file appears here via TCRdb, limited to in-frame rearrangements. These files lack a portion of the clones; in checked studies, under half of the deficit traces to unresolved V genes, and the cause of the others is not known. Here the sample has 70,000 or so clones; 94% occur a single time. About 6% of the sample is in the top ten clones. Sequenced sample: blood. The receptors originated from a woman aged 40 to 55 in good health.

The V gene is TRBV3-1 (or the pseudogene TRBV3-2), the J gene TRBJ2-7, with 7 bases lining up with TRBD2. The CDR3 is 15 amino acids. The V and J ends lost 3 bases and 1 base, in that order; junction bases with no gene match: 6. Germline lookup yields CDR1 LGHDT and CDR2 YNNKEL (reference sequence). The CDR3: CASSHGAGFSYEQYF. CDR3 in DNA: TGTGCCAGCAGCCATGGAGCGGGGTTTTCCTACGAGCAGTACTTC.

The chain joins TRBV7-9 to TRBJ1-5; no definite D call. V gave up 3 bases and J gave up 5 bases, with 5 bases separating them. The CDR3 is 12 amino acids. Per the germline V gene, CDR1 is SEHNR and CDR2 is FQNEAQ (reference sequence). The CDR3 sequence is CASSFSDQPQHF. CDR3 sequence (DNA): TGTGCCAGCAGCTTCTCGGATCAGCCCCAGCATTTT.

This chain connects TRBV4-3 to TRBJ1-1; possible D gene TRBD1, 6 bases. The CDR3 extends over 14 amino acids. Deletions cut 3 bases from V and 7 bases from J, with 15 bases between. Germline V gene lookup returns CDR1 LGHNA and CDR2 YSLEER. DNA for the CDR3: TGCGCCAGCAGCCAGGACAGTTTCCCCCATGAAGCTTTCTTT. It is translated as CASSQDSFPHEAFF.

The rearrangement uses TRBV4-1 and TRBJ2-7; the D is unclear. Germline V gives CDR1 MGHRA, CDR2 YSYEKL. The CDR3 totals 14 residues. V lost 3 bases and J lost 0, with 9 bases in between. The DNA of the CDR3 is TGCGCCAGCAGCCAGGCCTCAAGCTCCTACGAGCAGTACTTC. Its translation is CASSQASSSYEQYF.

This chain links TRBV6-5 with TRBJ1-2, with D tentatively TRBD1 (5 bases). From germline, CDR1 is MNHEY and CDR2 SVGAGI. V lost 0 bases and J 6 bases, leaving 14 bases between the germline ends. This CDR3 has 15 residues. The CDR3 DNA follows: TGTGCCAGCAGTTACTCGACTCAGGGTTTGGATGGCTACACCTTC. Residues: CASSYSTQGLDGYTF.

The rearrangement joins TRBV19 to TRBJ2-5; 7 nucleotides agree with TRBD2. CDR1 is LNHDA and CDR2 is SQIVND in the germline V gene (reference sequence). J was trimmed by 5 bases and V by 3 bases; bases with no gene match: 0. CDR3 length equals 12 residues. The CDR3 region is CASSMGGETQYF. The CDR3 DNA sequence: TGTGCCAGTAGTATGGGGGGGGAGACCCAGTACTTC.

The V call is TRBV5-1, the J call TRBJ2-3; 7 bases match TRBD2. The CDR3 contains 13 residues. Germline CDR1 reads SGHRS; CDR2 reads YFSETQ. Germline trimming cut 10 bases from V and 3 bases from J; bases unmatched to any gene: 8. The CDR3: CACRRGTTDTQYF. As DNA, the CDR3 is TGCGCCTGCCGGCGGGGGACTACAGATACGCAGTATTTT.

The chain's CDR3 is CATSSDRGLGGELFF. Written as DNA, the CDR3 is TGTGCCACCAGCTCCGACAGGGGGCTCGGCGGGGAGCTGTTTTTT. This chain uses TRBV15 with TRBJ2-2, with 10 bases that match TRBD1. The germline V gene has CDR1 LNHNV and CDR2 YYDKDF (reference sequence). The V gene end was trimmed by 5 bases and the J gene end by 7 bases; junction bases not matched to a gene: 7. The CDR3 contains 15 residues.

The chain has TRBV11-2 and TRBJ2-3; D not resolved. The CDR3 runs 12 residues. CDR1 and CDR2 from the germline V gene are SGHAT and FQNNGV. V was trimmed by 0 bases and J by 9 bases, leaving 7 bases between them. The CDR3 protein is CASSLEAATQYF. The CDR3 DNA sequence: TGTGCCAGCAGCTTAGAAGCAGCGACGCAGTATTTT.

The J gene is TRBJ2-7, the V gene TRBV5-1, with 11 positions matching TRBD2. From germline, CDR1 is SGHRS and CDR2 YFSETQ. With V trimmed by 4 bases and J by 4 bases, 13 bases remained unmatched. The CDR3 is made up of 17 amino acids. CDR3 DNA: TGCGCCAGCAGCCCCGGACTAGCGGGCCCAACTAATTACGAGCAGTACTTC. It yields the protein CASSPGLAGPTNYEQYF.

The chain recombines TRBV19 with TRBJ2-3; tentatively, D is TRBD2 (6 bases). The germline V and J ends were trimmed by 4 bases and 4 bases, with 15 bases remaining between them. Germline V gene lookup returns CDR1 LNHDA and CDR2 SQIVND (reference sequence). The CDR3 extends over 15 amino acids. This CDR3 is CASSRRERGSDTQYF. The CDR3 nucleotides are TGTGCCAGTAGTAGGCGGGAAAGGGGCTCAGATACGCAGTATTTT.

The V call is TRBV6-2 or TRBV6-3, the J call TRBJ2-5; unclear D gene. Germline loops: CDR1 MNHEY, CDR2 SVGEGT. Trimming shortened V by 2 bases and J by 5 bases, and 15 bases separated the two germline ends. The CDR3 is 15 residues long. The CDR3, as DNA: TGTGCCAGCAGTTACGTAACCGCCCAAAGGGAGACCCAGTACTTC. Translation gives CASSYVTAQRETQYF.

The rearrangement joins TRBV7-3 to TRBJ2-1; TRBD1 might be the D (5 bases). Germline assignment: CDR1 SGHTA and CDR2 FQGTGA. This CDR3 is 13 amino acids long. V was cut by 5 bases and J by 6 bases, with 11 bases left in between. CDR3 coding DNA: TGTGCCAGCAGCCTTGCAGGGCTCAATGAGCAGTTCTTC. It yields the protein CASSLAGLNEQFF. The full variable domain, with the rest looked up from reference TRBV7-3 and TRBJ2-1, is GAGVSQTPSNKVTEKGKYVELRCDPISGHTALYWYRQSLGQGPEFLIYFQGTGAADDSGLPNDRFFAVRPEGSVSTLKIQRTERGDSAVYLCASSLAGLNEQFFGPGTRLTVL.

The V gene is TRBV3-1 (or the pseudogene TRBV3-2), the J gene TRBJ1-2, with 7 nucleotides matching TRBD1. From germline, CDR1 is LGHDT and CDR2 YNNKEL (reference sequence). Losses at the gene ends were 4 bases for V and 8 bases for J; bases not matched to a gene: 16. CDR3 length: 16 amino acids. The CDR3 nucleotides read TGTGCCAGCAGCCTCTCATCCTACAGGGGCCCAGGGGGCTACACCTTC. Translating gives CASSLSSYRGPGGYTF.

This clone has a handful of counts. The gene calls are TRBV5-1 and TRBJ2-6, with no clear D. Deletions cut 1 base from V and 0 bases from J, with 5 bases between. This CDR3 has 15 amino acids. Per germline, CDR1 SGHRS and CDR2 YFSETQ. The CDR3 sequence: CASSLPGSGANVLTF. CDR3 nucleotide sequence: TGCGCCAGCAGCTTGCCCGGCTCTGGGGCCAACGTCCTGACTTTC.

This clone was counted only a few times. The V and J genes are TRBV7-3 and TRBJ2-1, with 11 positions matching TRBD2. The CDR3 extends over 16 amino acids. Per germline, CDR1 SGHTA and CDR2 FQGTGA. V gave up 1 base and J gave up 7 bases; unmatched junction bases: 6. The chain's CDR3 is CASSLMPSGGRNEQFF. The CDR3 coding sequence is TGTGCCAGCAGCTTAATGCCTAGCGGGGGGCGGAATGAGCAGTTCTTC.

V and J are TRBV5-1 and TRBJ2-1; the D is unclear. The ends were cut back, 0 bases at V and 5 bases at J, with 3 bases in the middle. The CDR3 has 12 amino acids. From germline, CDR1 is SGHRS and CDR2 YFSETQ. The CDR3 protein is CASSLADNEQFF. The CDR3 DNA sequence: TGCGCCAGCAGCTTGGCCGACAATGAGCAGTTCTTC.

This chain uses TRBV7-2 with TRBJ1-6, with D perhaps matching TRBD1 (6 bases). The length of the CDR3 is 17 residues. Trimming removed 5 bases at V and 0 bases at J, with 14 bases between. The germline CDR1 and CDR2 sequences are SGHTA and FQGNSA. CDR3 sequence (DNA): TGTGCCAGCAGCCCCGTTGGACAGAGCTCCTATAATTCACCCCTCCACTTT. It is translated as CASSPVGQSSYNSPLHF.

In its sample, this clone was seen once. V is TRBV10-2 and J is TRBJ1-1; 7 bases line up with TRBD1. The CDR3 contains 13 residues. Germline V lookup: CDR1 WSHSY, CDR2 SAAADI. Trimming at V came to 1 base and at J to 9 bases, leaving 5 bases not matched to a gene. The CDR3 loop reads CASSEWRDSQAFF. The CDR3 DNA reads TGCGCCAGCAGTGAGTGGCGGGACAGCCAAGCTTTCTTT.

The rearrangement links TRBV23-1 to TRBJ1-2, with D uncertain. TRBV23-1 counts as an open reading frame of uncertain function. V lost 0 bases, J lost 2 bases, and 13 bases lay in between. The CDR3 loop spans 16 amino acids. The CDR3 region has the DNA TGCGCCAGCAGTCAATCGCCAGGCCCAGTCAACTATGGCTACACCTTC. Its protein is CASSQSPGPVNYGYTF.

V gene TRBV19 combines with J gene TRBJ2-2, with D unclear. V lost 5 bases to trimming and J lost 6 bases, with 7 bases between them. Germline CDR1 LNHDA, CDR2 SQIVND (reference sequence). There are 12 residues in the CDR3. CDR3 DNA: TGTGCCAGTAGTCCGAGCGCCGGGGAGCTGTTTTTT. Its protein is CASSPSAGELFF.

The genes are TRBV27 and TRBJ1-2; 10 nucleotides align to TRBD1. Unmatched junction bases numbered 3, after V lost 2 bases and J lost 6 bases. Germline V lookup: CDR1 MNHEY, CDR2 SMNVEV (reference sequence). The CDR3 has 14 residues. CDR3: CASSLDRGQNGYTF. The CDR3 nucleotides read TGTGCCAGCAGTTTAGACAGGGGGCAGAATGGCTACACCTTC.